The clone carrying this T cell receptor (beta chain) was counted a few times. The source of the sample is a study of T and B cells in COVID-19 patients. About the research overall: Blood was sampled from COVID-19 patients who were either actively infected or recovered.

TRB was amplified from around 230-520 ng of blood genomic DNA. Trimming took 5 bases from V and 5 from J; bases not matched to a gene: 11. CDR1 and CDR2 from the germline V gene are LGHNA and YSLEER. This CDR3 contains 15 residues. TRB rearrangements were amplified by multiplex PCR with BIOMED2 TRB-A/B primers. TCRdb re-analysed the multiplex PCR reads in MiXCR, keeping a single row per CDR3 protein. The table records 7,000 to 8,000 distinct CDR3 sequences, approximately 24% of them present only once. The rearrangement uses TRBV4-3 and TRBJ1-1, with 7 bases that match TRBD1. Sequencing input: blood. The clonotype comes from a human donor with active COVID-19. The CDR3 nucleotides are TGCGCCAGCAGCTCGGGCCGACAGGGTTATACTGAAGCTTTCTTT. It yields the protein CASSSGRQGYTEAFF.